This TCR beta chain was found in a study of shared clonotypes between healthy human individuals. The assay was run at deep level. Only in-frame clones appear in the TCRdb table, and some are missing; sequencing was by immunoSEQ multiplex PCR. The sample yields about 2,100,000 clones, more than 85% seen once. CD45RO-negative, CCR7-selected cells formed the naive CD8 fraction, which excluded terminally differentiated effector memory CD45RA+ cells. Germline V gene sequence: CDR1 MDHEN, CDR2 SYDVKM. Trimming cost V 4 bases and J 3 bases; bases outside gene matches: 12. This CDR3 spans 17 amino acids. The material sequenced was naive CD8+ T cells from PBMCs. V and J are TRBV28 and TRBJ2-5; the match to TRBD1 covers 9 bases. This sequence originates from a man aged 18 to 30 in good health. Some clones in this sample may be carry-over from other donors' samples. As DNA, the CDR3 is TGTGCCAGCAGTTCCACAGGGGGCGGCGAGGGGGAAGAGACCCAGTACTTC. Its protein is CASSSTGGGEGEETQYF.